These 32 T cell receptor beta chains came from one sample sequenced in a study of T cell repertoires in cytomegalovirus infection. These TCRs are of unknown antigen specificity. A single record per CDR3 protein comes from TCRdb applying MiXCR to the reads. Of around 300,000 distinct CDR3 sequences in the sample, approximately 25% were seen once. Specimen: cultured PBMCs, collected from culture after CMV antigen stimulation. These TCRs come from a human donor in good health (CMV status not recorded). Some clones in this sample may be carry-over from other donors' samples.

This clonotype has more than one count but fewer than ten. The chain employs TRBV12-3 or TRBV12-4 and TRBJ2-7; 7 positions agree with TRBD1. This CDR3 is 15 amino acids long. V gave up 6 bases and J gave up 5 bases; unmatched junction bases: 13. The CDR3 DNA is TGTGCCAGCAGCCTAGGGGTCGAACAGGGGAACGAGCAGTACGTC. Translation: CASSLGVEQGNEQYV.

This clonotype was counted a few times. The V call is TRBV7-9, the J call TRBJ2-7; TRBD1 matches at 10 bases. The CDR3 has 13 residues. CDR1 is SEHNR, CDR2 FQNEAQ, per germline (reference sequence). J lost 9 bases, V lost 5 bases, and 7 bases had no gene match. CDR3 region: CASSAGTGAVQYV. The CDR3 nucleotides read TGTGCCAGCAGCGCTGGGACAGGGGCAGTGCAGTACGTC.

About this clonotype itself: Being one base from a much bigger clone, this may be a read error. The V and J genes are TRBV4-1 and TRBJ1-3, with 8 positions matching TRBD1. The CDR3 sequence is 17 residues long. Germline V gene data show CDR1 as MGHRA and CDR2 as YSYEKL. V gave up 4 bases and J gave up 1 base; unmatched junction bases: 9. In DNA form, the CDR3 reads TGCGCCAGCAGCCTACTGACAGGGGACGAATCTGGAAACACCATATATTTT. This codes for CASSLLTGDESGNTIYF.

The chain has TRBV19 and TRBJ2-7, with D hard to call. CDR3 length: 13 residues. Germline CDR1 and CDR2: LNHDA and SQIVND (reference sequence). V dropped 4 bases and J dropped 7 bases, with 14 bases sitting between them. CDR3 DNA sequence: TGTGCCAGTAGTAATGCAGGAGCGCGGGAGCAGTACGTC. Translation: CASSNAGAREQYV.

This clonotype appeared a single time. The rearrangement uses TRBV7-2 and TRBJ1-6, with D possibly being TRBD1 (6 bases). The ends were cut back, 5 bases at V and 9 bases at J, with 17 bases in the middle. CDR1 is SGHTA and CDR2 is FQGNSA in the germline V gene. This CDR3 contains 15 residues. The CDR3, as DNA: TGTGCCAGCAGCCCAGAGACAGGTTACCGTTCACCCCTCCACTTT. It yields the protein CASSPETGYRSPLHF.

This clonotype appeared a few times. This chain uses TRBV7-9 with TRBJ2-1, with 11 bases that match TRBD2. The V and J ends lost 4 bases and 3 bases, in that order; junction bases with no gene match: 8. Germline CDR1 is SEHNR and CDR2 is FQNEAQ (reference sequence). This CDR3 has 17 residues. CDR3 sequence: CASSSGGLADVYNEQFF. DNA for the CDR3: TGTGCCAGCAGCTCAGGGGGACTAGCGGACGTCTACAATGAGCAGTTCTTC.

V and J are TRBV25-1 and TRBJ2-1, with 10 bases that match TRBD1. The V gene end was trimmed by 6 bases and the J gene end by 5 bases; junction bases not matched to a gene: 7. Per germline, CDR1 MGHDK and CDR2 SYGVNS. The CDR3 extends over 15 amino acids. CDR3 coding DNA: TGTGCCAGCAGCTTTCCGGGGACAGGGGACAATGAGCAGTTCTTC. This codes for CASSFPGTGDNEQFF.

CDR3 nucleotides: TGTGCCAGCAGTGTAACAGGGGGGAGCGAGCAGTACGTC. It translates to CASSVTGGSEQYV. This chain links TRBV6-1 with TRBJ2-7; TRBD1 matches 8 bases. The CDR3 consists of 13 residues. From germline, CDR1 is MNHNS and CDR2 SASEGT. Trimming removed 4 bases from V and 6 bases from J; junction bases left unmatched: 5.

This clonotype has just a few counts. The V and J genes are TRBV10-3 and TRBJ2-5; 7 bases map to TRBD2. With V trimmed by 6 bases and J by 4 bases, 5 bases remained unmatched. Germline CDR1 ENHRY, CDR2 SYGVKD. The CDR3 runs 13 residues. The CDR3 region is CAISTGGRETQYF. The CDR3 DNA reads TGTGCCATCAGCACGGGAGGAAGAGAGACCCAGTACTTC.

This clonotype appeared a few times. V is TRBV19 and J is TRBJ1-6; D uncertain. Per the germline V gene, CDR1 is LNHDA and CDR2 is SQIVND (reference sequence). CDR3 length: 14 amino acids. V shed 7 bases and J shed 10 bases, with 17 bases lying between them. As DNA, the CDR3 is TGTGCCAGTACCGCTCTAGGGCCCGGGTCACCCCTCCACTTT. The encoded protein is CASTALGPGSPLHF. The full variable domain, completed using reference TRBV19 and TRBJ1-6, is DGGITQSPKYLFRKEGQNVTLSCEQNLNHDAMYWYRQDPGQGLRLIYYSQIVNDFQKGDIAEGYSVSREKKESFPLTVTSAQKNPTAFYLCASTALGPGSPLHFGNGTRLTVT.

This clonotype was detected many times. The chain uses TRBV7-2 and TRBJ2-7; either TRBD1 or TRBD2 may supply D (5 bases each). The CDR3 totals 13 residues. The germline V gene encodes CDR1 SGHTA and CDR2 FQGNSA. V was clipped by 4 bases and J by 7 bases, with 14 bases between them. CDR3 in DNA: TGTGCCAGCAGCTCCCCAGTGAGGGGAGAGCAGTACTTC. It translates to CASSSPVRGEQYF.

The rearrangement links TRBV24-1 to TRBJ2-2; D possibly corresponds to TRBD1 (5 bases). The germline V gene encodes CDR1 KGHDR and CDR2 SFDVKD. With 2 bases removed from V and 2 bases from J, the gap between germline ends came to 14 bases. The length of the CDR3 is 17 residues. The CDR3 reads CATSDWGRTLNTGELFF. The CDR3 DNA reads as TGTGCCACCAGTGATTGGGGCCGGACACTCAACACCGGGGAGCTGTTTTTT.

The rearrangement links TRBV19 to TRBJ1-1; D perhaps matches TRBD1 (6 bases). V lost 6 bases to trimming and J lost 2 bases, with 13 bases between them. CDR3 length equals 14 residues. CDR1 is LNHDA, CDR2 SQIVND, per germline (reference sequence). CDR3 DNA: TGTGCCAGTAGCCGGAGGGGGGTTAACACTGAAGCTTTCTTT. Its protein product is CASSRRGVNTEAFF.

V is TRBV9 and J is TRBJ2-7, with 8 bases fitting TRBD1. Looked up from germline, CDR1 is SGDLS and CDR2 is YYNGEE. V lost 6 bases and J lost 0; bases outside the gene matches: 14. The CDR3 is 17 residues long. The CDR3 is CASTPRGRTASSYEQYV. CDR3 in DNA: TGTGCCAGCACCCCCAGGGGGCGGACAGCGAGCTCCTACGAGCAGTACGTC.

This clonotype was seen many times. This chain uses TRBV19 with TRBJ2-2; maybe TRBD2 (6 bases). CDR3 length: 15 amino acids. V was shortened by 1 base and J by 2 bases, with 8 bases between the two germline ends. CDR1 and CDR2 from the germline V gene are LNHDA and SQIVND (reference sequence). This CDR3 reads CASSIAGANTGELFF. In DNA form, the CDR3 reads TGTGCCAGTAGTATAGCGGGAGCCAACACCGGGGAGCTGTTTTTT.

CDR3 coding DNA: TGTGCCAGCAGCCTAGAAGATCGGACACAGCGAGCGGGGGAGCTGTTTTTT. Its translation is CASSLEDRTQRAGELFF. The V gene is TRBV7-6, the J gene TRBJ2-2, with D possibly TRBD1 on 5 matching bases. Per germline, CDR1 SGHVS and CDR2 FNYEAQ. Trimming removed 5 bases from V and 8 bases from J, with 24 bases in between. This CDR3 is 17 amino acids long.

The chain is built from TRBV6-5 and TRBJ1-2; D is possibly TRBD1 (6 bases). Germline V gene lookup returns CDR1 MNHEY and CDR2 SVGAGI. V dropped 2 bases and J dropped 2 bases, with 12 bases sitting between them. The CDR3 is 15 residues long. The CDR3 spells CASSYVTGANYGYTF. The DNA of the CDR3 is TGTGCCAGCAGTTACGTGACAGGAGCCAACTATGGCTACACCTTC.

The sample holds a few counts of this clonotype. The CDR3 sequence: CASSQSLAGAQETQYF. In nucleotides, the CDR3 is TGTGCCAGCAGCCAAAGCCTAGCGGGCGCCCAAGAGACCCAGTACTTC. The chain is built from TRBV7-9 and TRBJ2-5; 8 bases are shared with TRBD2. The CDR3 spans 16 residues. Germline CDR1 SEHNR, CDR2 FQNEAQ (reference sequence). J lost 1 base, V lost 5 bases, and 9 bases had no gene match.

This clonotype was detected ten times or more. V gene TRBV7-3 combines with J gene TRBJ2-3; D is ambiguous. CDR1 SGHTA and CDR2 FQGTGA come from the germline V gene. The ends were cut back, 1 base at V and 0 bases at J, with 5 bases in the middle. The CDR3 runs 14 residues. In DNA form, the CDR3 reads TGTGCCAGCAGCTTAAGTACCAGCACAGATACGCAGTATTTT. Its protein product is CASSLSTSTDTQYF.

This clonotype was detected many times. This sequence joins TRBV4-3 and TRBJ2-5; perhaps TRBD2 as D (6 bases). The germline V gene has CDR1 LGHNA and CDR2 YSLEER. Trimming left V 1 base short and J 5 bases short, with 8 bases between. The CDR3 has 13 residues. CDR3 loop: CASSQGGRETQYF. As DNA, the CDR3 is TGCGCCAGCAGCCAAGGAGGGAGGGAGACCCAGTACTTC.

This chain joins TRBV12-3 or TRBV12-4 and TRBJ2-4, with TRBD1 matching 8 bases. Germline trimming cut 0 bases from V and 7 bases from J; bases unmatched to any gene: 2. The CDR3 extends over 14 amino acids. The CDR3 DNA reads TGTGCCAGCAGTTTAGCGCAGGGGGCTAACATTCAGTACTTC. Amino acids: CASSLAQGANIQYF.

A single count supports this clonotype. The CDR3 loop is CASRQGMTDTQYF. Here the CDR3 DNA reads TGTGCCAGCCGACAGGGGATGACAGATACGCAGTATTTT. The chain carries TRBV7-9 and TRBJ2-3; 8 bases line up with TRBD1. This CDR3 is 13 amino acids long. V lost 8 bases and J lost 3; bases outside the gene matches: 4. Germline assignment: CDR1 SEHNR and CDR2 FQNEAQ (reference sequence). Combining the CDR3 with reference TRBV7-9 and TRBJ2-3 gives the whole variable domain DTGVSQNPRHKITKRGQNVTFRCDPISEHNRLYWYRQTLGQGPEFLTYFQNEAQLEKSRLLSDRFSAERPKGSFSTLEIQRTEQGDSAMYLCASRQGMTDTQYFGPGTRLTVL.

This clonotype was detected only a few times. This CDR3 reads CASRPLSGRGGREQFF. The CDR3 bases are TGTGCCAGCAGACCTCTTAGCGGGAGAGGCGGGCGTGAGCAGTTCTTC. V and J are TRBV5-6 and TRBJ2-1; 9 positions match TRBD2. CDR1 SGHDT and CDR2 YYEEEE come from the germline V gene. With V trimmed by 5 bases and J by 9 bases, 15 bases remained unmatched. This CDR3 is 16 amino acids long.

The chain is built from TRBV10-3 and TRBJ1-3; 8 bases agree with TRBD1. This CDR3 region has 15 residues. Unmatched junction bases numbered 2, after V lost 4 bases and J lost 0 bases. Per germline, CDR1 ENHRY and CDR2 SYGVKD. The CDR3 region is CAISAGTGSGNTIYF. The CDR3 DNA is TGTGCCATCAGTGCCGGGACAGGCTCTGGAAACACCATATATTTT.

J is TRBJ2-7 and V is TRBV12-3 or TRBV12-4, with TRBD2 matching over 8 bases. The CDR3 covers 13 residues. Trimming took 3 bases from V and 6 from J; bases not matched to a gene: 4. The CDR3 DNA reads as TGTGCCAGCAGTTTGCTTGCGGGAGGCGAGCAGTACGTC. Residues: CASSLLAGGEQYV.

The CDR3 sequence: CASSFRDFGQGGELFF. The CDR3 DNA reads TGTGCCAGCAGCTTCCGGGACTTCGGCCAGGGCGGGGAGCTGTTTTTT. This chain connects TRBV7-2 to TRBJ2-2; maybe TRBD2 (6 bases). CDR3 length equals 16 residues. V was pared by 3 bases and J by 7 bases, with 18 bases between. The germline CDR1 and CDR2 sequences are SGHTA and FQGNSA.

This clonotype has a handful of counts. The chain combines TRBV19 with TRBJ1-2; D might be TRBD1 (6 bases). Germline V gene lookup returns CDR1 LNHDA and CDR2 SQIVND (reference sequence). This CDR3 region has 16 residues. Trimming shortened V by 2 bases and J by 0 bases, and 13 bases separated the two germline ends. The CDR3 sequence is CASSILRTVSNYGYTF. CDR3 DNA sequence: TGTGCCAGTAGTATACTTAGGACAGTGTCTAACTATGGCTACACCTTC.

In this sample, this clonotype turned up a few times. This CDR3 reads CASSTSPGQGSGELFF. In DNA form, the CDR3 reads TGTGCCAGCAGCACATCCCCGGGACAGGGGTCCGGGGAGCTGTTTTTT. The genes are TRBV12-3 or TRBV12-4 and TRBJ2-2; 10 bases are a match to TRBD1. Trimming at V came to 6 bases and at J to 6 bases, leaving 10 bases not matched to a gene. There are 16 residues in the CDR3.

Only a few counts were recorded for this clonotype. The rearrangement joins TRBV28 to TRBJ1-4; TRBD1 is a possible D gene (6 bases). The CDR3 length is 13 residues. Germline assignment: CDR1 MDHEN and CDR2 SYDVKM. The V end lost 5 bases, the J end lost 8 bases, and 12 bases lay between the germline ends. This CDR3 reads CASSKQGWEKLFF. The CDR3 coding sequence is TGTGCCAGCAGTAAACAGGGATGGGAAAAACTGTTTTTT.

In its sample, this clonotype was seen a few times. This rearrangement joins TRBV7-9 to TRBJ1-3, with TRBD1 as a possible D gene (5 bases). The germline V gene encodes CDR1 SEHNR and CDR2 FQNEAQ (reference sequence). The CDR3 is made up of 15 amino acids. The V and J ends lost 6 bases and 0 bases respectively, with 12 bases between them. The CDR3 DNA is TGTGCCAGCAGGGAGGACACGATCTCTGGAAACACCATATATTTT. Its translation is CASREDTISGNTIYF. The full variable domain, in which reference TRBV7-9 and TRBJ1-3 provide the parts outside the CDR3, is DTGVSQNPRHKITKRGQNVTFRCDPISEHNRLYWYRQTLGQGPEFLTYFQNEAQLEKSRLLSDRFSAERPKGSFSTLEIQRTEQGDSAMYLCASREDTISGNTIYFGEGSWLTVV.

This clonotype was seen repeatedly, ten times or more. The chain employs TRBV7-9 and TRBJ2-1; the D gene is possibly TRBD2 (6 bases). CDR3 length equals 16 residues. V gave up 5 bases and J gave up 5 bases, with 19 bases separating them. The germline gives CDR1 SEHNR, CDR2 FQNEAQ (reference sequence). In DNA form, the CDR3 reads TGTGCCAGCAGCCCGCATTTTGGGACTTCCCACAATGAGCAGTTCTTC. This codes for CASSPHFGTSHNEQFF.

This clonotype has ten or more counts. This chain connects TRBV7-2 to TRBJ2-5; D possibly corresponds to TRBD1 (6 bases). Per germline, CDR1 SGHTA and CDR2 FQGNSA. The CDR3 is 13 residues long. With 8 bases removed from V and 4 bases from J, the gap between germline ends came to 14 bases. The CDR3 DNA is TGTGCCAGCGGGCAGGGGTTAGGAGAGACCCAGTACTTC. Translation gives CASGQGLGETQYF.